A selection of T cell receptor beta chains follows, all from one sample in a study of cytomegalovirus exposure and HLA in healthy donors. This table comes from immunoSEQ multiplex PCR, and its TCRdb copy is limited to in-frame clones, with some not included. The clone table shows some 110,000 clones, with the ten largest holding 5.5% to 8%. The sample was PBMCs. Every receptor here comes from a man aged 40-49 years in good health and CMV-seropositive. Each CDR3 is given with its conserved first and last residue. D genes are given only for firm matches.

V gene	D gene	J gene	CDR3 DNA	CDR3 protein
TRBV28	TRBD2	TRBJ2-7	TGTGCCAGCACCGCGTCGGGAGGTCTGAGCTCCTACGAGCAGTACTTC	CASTASGGLSSYEQYF
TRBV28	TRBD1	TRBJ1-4	TGTGCCAGCAGTAGCAACGGACAGGGGGCGGAAGAAAAACTGTTTTTT	CASSSNGQGAEEKLFF
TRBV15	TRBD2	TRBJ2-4	TGTGCCACCAGCCCGCTAGCGGGAGTGGAAAACACTCAGTACTTC	CATSPLAGVENTQYF
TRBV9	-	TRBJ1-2	TGTGCCAGCAGCGTAGGGGGAGGGAAGGACTATGGCTACACCTTC	CASSVGGGKDYGYTF
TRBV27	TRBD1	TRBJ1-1	TGTGCCAGCCGACAGGGGGCGAACACTGAAGCTTTCTTT	CASRQGANTEAFF
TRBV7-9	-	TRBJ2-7	TGTGCCAGCAGCTTAGGTCCTCTCTCCTACGAGCAGTACTTC	CASSLGPLSYEQYF
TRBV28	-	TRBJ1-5	TGTGCCAGCAGTCTTGAGGCCATCGATCAGCCCCAGCATTTT	CASSLEAIDQPQHF
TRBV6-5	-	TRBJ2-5	TGTGCCAGCAGTTACCAGGGAGGGACCCAGTACTTC	CASSYQGGTQYF
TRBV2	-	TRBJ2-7	TGTGCCAGCAGTTCGCGGACAGCGTCCTACGAGCAGTACTTC	CASSSRTASYEQYF
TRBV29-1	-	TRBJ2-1	TGCAGCGTTGACAGGGTCAACAATGAGCAGTTCTTC	CSVDRVNNEQFF
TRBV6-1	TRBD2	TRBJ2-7	TGTGCCAGCAGTGGACTAGCGGGAGTGTACGAGCAGTACTTC	CASSGLAGVYEQYF
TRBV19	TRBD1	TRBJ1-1	TGTGCCAGTAGTGAACAGGGGGCGTATAGGAACACTGAAGCTTTCTTT	CASSEQGAYRNTEAFF
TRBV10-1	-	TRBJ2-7	TGCGCCAGCAGTGATAGGGGGTGGGAGCAGTACTTC	CASSDRGWEQYF
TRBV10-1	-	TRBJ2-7	TGCGCCAGCAGCCGCGGGACAGCAGAGCAGTACTTC	CASSRGTAEQYF
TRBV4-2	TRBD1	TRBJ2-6	TGTGCCAGCAGCCAAGATCCGACAGGGATGGGGTCTGGGGCCAACGTCCTGACTTTC	CASSQDPTGMGSGANVLTF
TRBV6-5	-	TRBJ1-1	TGTGCCAGCAGTTTTGACACCGAAGGCACTGAAGCTTTCTTT	CASSFDTEGTEAFF
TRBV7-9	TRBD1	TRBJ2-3	TGTGCCAGCAGCTTAGCAACAGGGGGCACAGATACGCAGTATTTT	CASSLATGGTDTQYF
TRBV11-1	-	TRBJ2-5	TGTGCCAGCAGCTGGGGGGGGCTAGCGCAAGAGACCCAGTACTTC	CASSWGGLAQETQYF
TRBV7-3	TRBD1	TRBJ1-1	TGTGCCAGCAGCTTAACGGTTGAGGGGGCAAAAGCTTTCTTT	CASSLTVEGAKAFF
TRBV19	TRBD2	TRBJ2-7	TGTGCCAGTAGTATGGCTAGCGGGAACTACGAGCAGTACTTC	CASSMASGNYEQYF
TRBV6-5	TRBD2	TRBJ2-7	TGTGCCACCGAGACTAGCGGACTCACCTACGAGCAGTACTTC	CATETSGLTYEQYF
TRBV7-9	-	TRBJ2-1	TGTGCCAGCAGCTTGGGTTTTGCAATCGGAGGGGAGTTCTTC	CASSLGFAIGGEFF
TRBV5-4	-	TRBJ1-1	TGTGCCAGCAGCCCGGCTCCGGACAGGAACACTGAAGCTTTCTTT	CASSPAPDRNTEAFF
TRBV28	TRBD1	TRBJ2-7	TGTGCCAGCAGTAGGGACAGGGACTACGAGCAGTACTTC	CASSRDRDYEQYF
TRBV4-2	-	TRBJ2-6	TGTGCCAGCAGCGAAGAAAACTCCGGGGCCAACGTCCTGACTTTC	CASSEENSGANVLTF
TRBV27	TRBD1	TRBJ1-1	TGTGCCAGTTTACAGGGGGCAGAAGCTTTCTTT	CASLQGAEAFF
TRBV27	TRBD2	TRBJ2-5	TGTGCCAGCAGTTTACTAGCGGGAGTTGAGACCCAGTACTTC	CASSLLAGVETQYF
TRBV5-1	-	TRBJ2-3	TGCGCCAGCAGCAAGCGGGCCTCCACAGATACGCAGTATTTT	CASSKRASTDTQYF
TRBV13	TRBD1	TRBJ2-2	TGTGCCAGCAGCCCCCGGGACAGGGGGAGTCGTACCGGGGAGCTGTTTTTT	CASSPRDRGSRTGELFF
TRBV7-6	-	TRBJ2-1	TGTGCCAGCAGCTTAGGAGGTGATAGCTCCTACAATGAGCAGTTCTTC	CASSLGGDSSYNEQFF
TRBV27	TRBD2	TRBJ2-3	TGTGCCAGCAGGGGGGGACTAGGGGGTAGAGATACGCAGTATTTT	CASRGGLGGRDTQYF
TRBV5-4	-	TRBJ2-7	TGTGCCACCGATCCGACAGTCTCCTACGAGCAGTACTTC	CATDPTVSYEQYF
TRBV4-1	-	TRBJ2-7	TGCGCCAGCAGCCTCAGACCGGACACACCCTCCTACGAGCAGTACTTC	CASSLRPDTPSYEQYF
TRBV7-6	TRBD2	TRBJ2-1	TGTGCCAGCAGCCCAACCCCACCCGGGACTAGCGGGTTGAATGAGCAGTTCTTC	CASSPTPPGTSGLNEQFF
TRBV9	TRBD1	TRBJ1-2	TGTGCCAGCAGCCCAGGGGGCCCCCTAGGGGGCTACACCTTC	CASSPGGPLGGYTF
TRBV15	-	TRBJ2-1	TGTGCCACCAGCAGAGTTGGACGGGATGAAACCTACAATGAGCAGTTCTTC	CATSRVGRDETYNEQFF
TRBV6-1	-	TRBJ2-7	TGTGCCAGCAGTGGTAGCGGTAGGACCTACGAGCAGTACTTC	CASSGSGRTYEQYF
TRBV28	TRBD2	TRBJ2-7	TGTGCCAGCAGTCTCGGGACTAGCGGGAGCTACGAGCAGTACTTC	CASSLGTSGSYEQYF
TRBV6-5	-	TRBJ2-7	TGTGCCAGCAGTTACAGGGGCTACGAGCAGTACTTC	CASSYRGYEQYF
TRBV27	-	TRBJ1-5	TGTGCCAGCGGCTTGGCGCCCCAGCATTTT	CASGLAPQHF
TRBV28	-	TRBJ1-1	TGTGCCAGCAAGGAAGCGTTGGCTGAAGCTTTCTTT	CASKEALAEAFF
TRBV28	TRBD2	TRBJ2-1	TGTGCCAGCACAATAGCGGGAGTATATGAGCAGTTCTTC	CASTIAGVYEQFF
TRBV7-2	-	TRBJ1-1	TGTGCCAGCAGCCTCCGTATGAACACTGAAGCTTTCTTT	CASSLRMNTEAFF
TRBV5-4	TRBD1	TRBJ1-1	TGTGCCAGCAGCCAGGCCGGGACAGGGGCGAACGAGTACACTGAAGCTTTCTTT	CASSQAGTGANEYTEAFF
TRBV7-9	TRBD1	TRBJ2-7	TGTGCCAGCAGCTTGGACAGGTGGTCCTACGAGCAGTACTTC	CASSLDRWSYEQYF
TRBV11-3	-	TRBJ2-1	TGTGCCAGCAGCTTAGCCGGTGAGCAGTTCTTC	CASSLAGEQFF
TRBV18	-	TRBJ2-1	TGTGCCAGCTCACCCTTGAACAATTACAATGAGCAGTTCTTC	CASSPLNNYNEQFF
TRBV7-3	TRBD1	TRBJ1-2	TGTGCCAGCAGCGATTACAGGGGTAGTGGCTACACCTTC	CASSDYRGSGYTF
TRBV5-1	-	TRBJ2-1	TGCGCCAGCAGCTTGGGGCTGAACTACAATGAGCAGTTCTTC	CASSLGLNYNEQFF
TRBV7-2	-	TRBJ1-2	TGTGCCAGCAGCTTAGGGGGGGTTGATGGCTACACCTTC	CASSLGGVDGYTF
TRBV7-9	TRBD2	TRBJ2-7	TGTGCCAGCAGCGACCGGGCTAGCGGGAATTACGAGCAGTACTTC	CASSDRASGNYEQYF
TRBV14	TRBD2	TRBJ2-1	TGTGCCAGCACTGGACTAGCGGGAATGGCTGAGCAGTTCTTC	CASTGLAGMAEQFF
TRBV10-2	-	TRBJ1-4	TGCGCCAGCAGTGATGACAGGACGCTGTTTTTT	CASSDDRTLFF